The rows below give T cell receptor beta chains drawn from one sample of a study of T cell changes during pregnancy in multiple sclerosis. The table came from immunoSEQ multiplex PCR; TCRdb's copy has only in-frame clones and leaves some out. The repertoire consists of around 62,000 clones, with 89% occurring once and the leading ten covering 2% to 3%. The sequences come from peripheral blood, collected in the first trimester of pregnancy. The source is a female donor with multiple sclerosis, enrolled in a pregnancy study. Both conserved end residues are part of each CDR3. A D gene is named only where the DNA matches it firmly. Expanded clones get a size class; other rows say once, few or many, or leave the size out.

clone_size: NA; d_call: NA; v_call: TRBV18; j_call: TRBJ2-7; cdr3_aa: CASSPPQGLGEQYF; cdr3_nt: TGTGCCAGCTCACCACCGCAGGGTCTGGGTGAGCAGTACTTC
clone_size: NA; d_call: TRBD1; v_call: TRBV6-5; j_call: TRBJ1-5; cdr3_aa: CASSMGQANQPQHF; cdr3_nt: TGTGCCAGCAGCATGGGACAGGCAAATCAGCCCCAGCATTTT
clone_size: NA; d_call: NA; v_call: TRBV29-1; j_call: TRBJ2-7; cdr3_aa: CSGGRGAYEQYF; cdr3_nt: TGCAGCGGCGGACGGGGTGCCTACGAGCAGTACTTC
clone_size: NA; d_call: TRBD1; v_call: TRBV5-4; j_call: TRBJ1-2; cdr3_aa: CASSPPGAGGSDGYTF; cdr3_nt: TGTGCCAGCAGCCCCCCCGGGGCAGGGGGGTCGGATGGCTACACCTTC
clone_size: NA; d_call: TRBD1; v_call: TRBV27; j_call: TRBJ2-3; cdr3_aa: CASSLSPGQRTQYF; cdr3_nt: TGTGCCAGCAGTTTATCCCCGGGACAGCGGACGCAGTATTTT
clone_size: NA; d_call: NA; v_call: TRBV30; j_call: TRBJ1-2; cdr3_aa: CAWKLGVWSLYGYTF; cdr3_nt: TGTGCCTGGAAATTGGGAGTTTGGTCTCTCTATGGCTACACCTTC
clone_size: NA; d_call: TRBD2; v_call: TRBV6-6; j_call: TRBJ2-5; cdr3_aa: CASRPAGGKETQYF; cdr3_nt: TGTGCCAGCAGGCCGGCGGGGGGCAAGGAGACCCAGTACTTC
clone_size: NA; d_call: NA; v_call: TRBV18; j_call: TRBJ1-1; cdr3_aa: CASSPWDYEAFF; cdr3_nt: TGTGCCAGCTCACCATGGGACTATGAAGCTTTCTTT
clone_size: NA; d_call: NA; v_call: TRBV7-2; j_call: TRBJ2-5; cdr3_aa: CASSLSSAGQETQYF; cdr3_nt: TGTGCCAGCAGCTTATCCTCGGCGGGCCAAGAGACCCAGTACTTC
clone_size: NA; d_call: NA; v_call: TRBV7-2; j_call: TRBJ1-2; cdr3_aa: CASSQQASASYTF; cdr3_nt: TGTGCCAGCAGCCAACAGGCGTCAGCTAGCTACACCTTC
clone_size: NA; d_call: TRBD1; v_call: TRBV19; j_call: TRBJ1-1; cdr3_aa: CATRQGETEAFF; cdr3_nt: TGTGCCACTAGACAGGGAGAAACTGAAGCTTTCTTT
clone_size: NA; d_call: NA; v_call: TRBV7-2; j_call: TRBJ1-5; cdr3_aa: CASSRTDSQPQHF; cdr3_nt: TGTGCCAGCAGCCGGACCGACAGTCAGCCCCAGCATTTT
clone_size: NA; d_call: TRBD1; v_call: TRBV5-1; j_call: TRBJ1-4; cdr3_aa: CASSLPSGQGEKLFF; cdr3_nt: TGCGCCAGCAGCTTGCCCTCGGGACAGGGGGAAAAACTGTTTTTT
clone_size: NA; d_call: TRBD1; v_call: TRBV9; j_call: TRBJ1-2; cdr3_aa: CASSMGQAGGGYTF; cdr3_nt: TGTGCCAGCAGCATGGGACAGGCCGGGGGAGGCTACACCTTC
clone_size: NA; d_call: TRBD1; v_call: TRBV5-8; j_call: TRBJ1-4; cdr3_aa: CASSLKVAGGNEKLFF; cdr3_nt: TGTGCCAGCAGCTTAAAGGTGGCAGGGGGAAATGAAAAACTGTTTTTT
clone_size: NA; d_call: NA; v_call: TRBV11-2; j_call: TRBJ2-1; cdr3_aa: CASSLFGNEQFF; cdr3_nt: TGTGCCAGCAGCTTATTCGGCAATGAGCAGTTCTTC
clone_size: NA; d_call: NA; v_call: TRBV6-5; j_call: TRBJ1-3; cdr3_aa: CATRQRHSGNTIYF; cdr3_nt: TGTGCCACTCGACAGCGACATTCTGGAAACACCATATATTTT
clone_size: once; d_call: NA; v_call: TRBV7-9; j_call: TRBJ1-4; cdr3_aa: CASSSQPQGNEKLFF; cdr3_nt: TGTGCCAGCAGCTCACAGCCCCAGGGAAATGAAAAACTGTTTTTT
clone_size: NA; d_call: TRBD1; v_call: TRBV29-1; j_call: TRBJ2-2; cdr3_aa: CSASGQGPNTGELFF; cdr3_nt: TGCAGCGCCTCCGGACAGGGCCCGAACACCGGGGAGCTGTTTTTT
clone_size: NA; d_call: TRBD1; v_call: TRBV10-3; j_call: TRBJ1-1; cdr3_aa: CAISEFDRAVTEAFF; cdr3_nt: TGTGCCATCAGTGAGTTCGACAGGGCCGTCACTGAAGCTTTCTTT
clone_size: NA; d_call: TRBD2; v_call: TRBV5-1; j_call: TRBJ2-2; cdr3_aa: CASTLAGAANTGELFF; cdr3_nt: TGCGCCAGCACCCTAGCGGGGGCCGCGAACACCGGGGAGCTGTTTTTT
clone_size: NA; d_call: NA; v_call: TRBV7-2; j_call: TRBJ1-1; cdr3_aa: CASTRTSGSRAPF; cdr3_nt: TGTGCCAGCACTAGAACTTCAGGATCCAGGGCACCTTTT
clone_size: few; d_call: NA; v_call: TRBV5-4; j_call: TRBJ1-1; cdr3_aa: CASSSPRAGDVGTEAFF; cdr3_nt: TGTGCCAGCAGCTCTCCCCGGGCAGGGGACGTTGGCACTGAAGCTTTCTTT
clone_size: NA; d_call: TRBD1; v_call: TRBV6-6; j_call: TRBJ2-6; cdr3_aa: CASRRQGSAGANVLTF; cdr3_nt: TGTGCCAGCAGACGACAGGGTTCCGCTGGGGCCAACGTCCTGACTTTC
clone_size: NA; d_call: NA; v_call: TRBV29-1; j_call: TRBJ1-2; cdr3_aa: CSVESQEGSNYGYTF; cdr3_nt: TGCAGCGTTGAAAGTCAAGAGGGATCTAACTATGGCTACACCTTC
clone_size: NA; d_call: TRBD1; v_call: TRBV9; j_call: TRBJ2-6; cdr3_aa: CASSVKGQGQPGANVLTF; cdr3_nt: TGTGCCAGCAGCGTAAAAGGACAGGGCCAGCCTGGGGCCAACGTCCTGACTTTC
clone_size: NA; d_call: TRBD2; v_call: TRBV5-8; j_call: TRBJ2-1; cdr3_aa: CASSFTGTSGIRNEQFF; cdr3_nt: TGTGCCAGCAGCTTCACCGGGACTAGCGGGATTAGGAATGAGCAGTTCTTC
clone_size: NA; d_call: NA; v_call: TRBV7-8; j_call: TRBJ2-7; cdr3_aa: CASSPLRRSYEQYF; cdr3_nt: TGTGCCAGCAGCCCCCTACGTCGTTCCTACGAGCAGTACTTC
clone_size: NA; d_call: NA; v_call: TRBV19; j_call: TRBJ2-3; cdr3_aa: CASSRDRGTDTQYF; cdr3_nt: TGTGCCAGTAGTAGGGATAGAGGGACAGATACGCAGTATTTT
clone_size: NA; d_call: NA; v_call: TRBV5-6; j_call: TRBJ1-5; cdr3_aa: CASSSRDSNQPQHF; cdr3_nt: TGTGCCAGCAGCTCTAGAGATAGCAATCAGCCCCAGCATTTT
clone_size: NA; d_call: TRBD2; v_call: TRBV5-1; j_call: TRBJ2-5; cdr3_aa: CASSFSSGTQETQYF; cdr3_nt: TGCGCCAGCAGCTTTTCCAGCGGGACCCAAGAGACCCAGTACTTC
clone_size: once; d_call: NA; v_call: TRBV7-3; j_call: TRBJ2-1; cdr3_aa: CASSLNGGISYNEQFF; cdr3_nt: TGTGCCAGCAGCTTAAATGGAGGGATCTCCTACAATGAGCAGTTCTTC
clone_size: NA; d_call: TRBD1; v_call: TRBV9; j_call: TRBJ2-1; cdr3_aa: CASSRPGTGTVKTGNEQFF; cdr3_nt: TGTGCCAGCAGTAGACCGGGGACAGGAACGGTCAAGACGGGGAATGAGCAGTTCTTC
clone_size: NA; d_call: NA; v_call: TRBV25-1; j_call: TRBJ2-7; cdr3_aa: CASSNSQGGYEQYF; cdr3_nt: TGTGCCAGCAGTAATTCACAGGGGGGGTACGAGCAGTACTTC
clone_size: NA; d_call: NA; v_call: TRBV19; j_call: TRBJ2-7; cdr3_aa: CASSSRAYEQYF; cdr3_nt: TGTGCCAGTAGTAGCAGGGCCTACGAGCAGTACTTC
clone_size: NA; d_call: TRBD2; v_call: TRBV5-1; j_call: TRBJ2-7; cdr3_aa: CASSRGTSGLTYEQYF; cdr3_nt: TGCGCCAGCAGCCGGGGGACTAGCGGACTCACCTACGAGCAGTACTTC
clone_size: NA; d_call: NA; v_call: TRBV10-3; j_call: TRBJ2-3; cdr3_aa: CAISPSDTQYF; cdr3_nt: TGTGCCATCTCTCCGTCAGATACGCAGTATTTT
clone_size: NA; d_call: NA; v_call: TRBV18; j_call: TRBJ2-1; cdr3_aa: CASSPQGISSYNEQFF; cdr3_nt: TGTGCCAGCTCACCACAGGGGATAAGCTCCTACAATGAGCAGTTCTTC
clone_size: NA; d_call: NA; v_call: TRBV19; j_call: TRBJ2-4; cdr3_aa: CASSIFGRWSF; cdr3_nt: TGTGCCAGTAGTATTTTTGGCCGTTGGTCCTTC
clone_size: few; d_call: NA; v_call: TRBV4-2; j_call: TRBJ1-1; cdr3_aa: CASAGWTEAFF; cdr3_nt: TGTGCCAGCGCAGGGTGGACTGAAGCTTTCTTT
clone_size: NA; d_call: NA; v_call: TRBV7-9; j_call: TRBJ1-4; cdr3_aa: CASSVAGWTNEKLFF; cdr3_nt: TGTGCCAGCAGCGTCGCGGGCTGGACTAATGAAAAACTGTTTTTT
clone_size: NA; d_call: TRBD1; v_call: TRBV13; j_call: TRBJ2-7; cdr3_aa: CASSPGTGASPWLEQYF; cdr3_nt: TGTGCCAGCAGCCCTGGGACAGGGGCCTCTCCATGGCTCGAGCAGTACTTC
clone_size: NA; d_call: NA; v_call: TRBV20-1; j_call: TRBJ2-1; cdr3_aa: CSAASNEQFF; cdr3_nt: TGCAGTGCAGCGAGCAATGAGCAGTTCTTC
clone_size: NA; d_call: NA; v_call: TRBV4-3; j_call: TRBJ2-2; cdr3_aa: CASSQTRIGELFF; cdr3_nt: TGCGCCAGCAGCCAAACGCGGATCGGGGAGCTGTTTTTT
clone_size: once; d_call: NA; v_call: TRBV5-4; j_call: TRBJ2-3; cdr3_aa: CASSLGESNTQYF; cdr3_nt: TGTGCCAGCAGCTTAGGGGAATCAAATACGCAGTATTTT
clone_size: once; d_call: TRBD2; v_call: TRBV7-8; j_call: TRBJ2-3; cdr3_aa: CASSEIGIAGRGHTQYF; cdr3_nt: TGTGCCAGCAGCGAGATAGGAATAGCGGGGAGGGGTCATACGCAGTATTTT
clone_size: NA; d_call: NA; v_call: TRBV27; j_call: TRBJ2-7; cdr3_aa: CASSLGGYEQYF; cdr3_nt: TGTGCCAGCAGTTTAGGAGGATACGAGCAGTACTTC
clone_size: NA; d_call: TRBD2; v_call: TRBV7-2; j_call: TRBJ2-5; cdr3_aa: CASSYRTSVVETQYF; cdr3_nt: TGTGCCAGCAGCTATCGGACTAGCGTCGTGGAGACCCAGTACTTC
clone_size: NA; d_call: NA; v_call: TRBV7-9; j_call: TRBJ1-4; cdr3_aa: CAIKGVANEKLFF; cdr3_nt: TGTGCCATCAAGGGGGTAGCTAATGAAAAACTGTTTTTT
clone_size: NA; d_call: NA; v_call: TRBV27; j_call: TRBJ2-3; cdr3_aa: CASSPGHFVDTQYF; cdr3_nt: TGTGCCAGCAGTCCAGGACACTTCGTGGATACGCAGTATTTT
clone_size: NA; d_call: TRBD1; v_call: TRBV30; j_call: TRBJ1-1; cdr3_aa: CAWSKGTGVMNTEAFF; cdr3_nt: TGTGCCTGGAGTAAAGGGACAGGGGTGATGAACACTGAAGCTTTCTTT
clone_size: NA; d_call: TRBD1; v_call: TRBV7-9; j_call: TRBJ1-4; cdr3_aa: CASSRTGGFNEKLFF; cdr3_nt: TGTGCCAGCAGCCGCACAGGGGGCTTTAATGAAAAACTGTTTTTT
clone_size: NA; d_call: TRBD1; v_call: TRBV6-1; j_call: TRBJ1-5; cdr3_aa: CASSEEGASSYSNQPQHF; cdr3_nt: TGTGCCAGCAGTGAAGAGGGGGCCTCTTCATATAGCAATCAGCCCCAGCATTTT
clone_size: NA; d_call: TRBD1; v_call: TRBV6-5; j_call: TRBJ2-5; cdr3_aa: CASSYGDRQETQYF; cdr3_nt: TGTGCCAGCAGTTACGGGGACAGACAAGAGACCCAGTACTTC